These 16 T cell receptor beta chains came from one sample sequenced in a study of T-cell memory formation after mild COVID-19. A single record per CDR3 protein comes from TCRdb applying MiXCR to the 5' RACE reads. The sample consists of 400,000 or so distinct CDR3 sequences, over 15% of them appearing once. The material sequenced was PBMCs or a T cell subset sorted from them (not recorded which). The receptors were gathered from an adult woman who had mild COVID-19 (a few samples of this study predate the infection). Cell type and time point are not known.

The chain joins TRBV19 to TRBJ1-1, with TRBD1 as a possible D gene (5 bases). The germline CDR1 and CDR2 sequences are LNHDA and SQIVND (reference sequence). V shed 1 base and J shed 0 bases, with 12 bases lying between them. CDR3 length: 16 amino acids. The CDR3 region has the DNA TGTGCCAGTAGTATAGGTAGGCGGGGCATGAACACTGAAGCTTTCTTT. Translated, it gives CASSIGRRGMNTEAFF.

CDR3 in amino acids: CASSFTIRGTEAFF. The CDR3 DNA sequence: TGTGCCAGCAGCTTTACGATCAGGGGCACTGAAGCTTTCTTT. J is TRBJ1-1 and V is TRBV5-6; tentative D call: TRBD1 (6 bases). Per the germline V gene, CDR1 is SGHDT and CDR2 is YYEEEE. The length of the CDR3 is 14 residues. Between the trimmed V and J ends, which lost 2 bases and 4 bases, there was a span of 12 bases. Drawing the rest from reference TRBV5-6 and TRBJ1-1, the complete variable domain is DAGVTQSPTHLIKTRGQQVTLRCSPKSGHDTVSWYQQALGQGPQFIFQYYEEEERQRGNFPDRFSGHQFPNYSSELNVNALLLGDSALYLCASSFTIRGTEAFFGQGTRLTVV.

The J gene is TRBJ1-5, the V gene TRBV11-2; D gene unclear. The CDR3 extends over 16 amino acids. With 0 bases removed from V and 0 bases from J, the gap between germline ends came to 9 bases. CDR1 SGHAT and CDR2 FQNNGV come from the germline V gene. CDR3 DNA sequence: TGTGCCAGCAGCTTAGACGGGCCTTATAGCAATCAGCCCCAGCATTTT. Translated, it gives CASSLDGPYSNQPQHF.

The rearrangement links TRBV7-9 to TRBJ2-4, with 10 bases fitting TRBD1. CDR3 length: 19 amino acids. Germline V gene lookup returns CDR1 SEHNR and CDR2 FQNEAQ (reference sequence). The junction had 14 bases not matched to a gene; V was cut back by 5 bases and J by 1 base. The CDR3 DNA follows: TGTGCCAGCAGCCTCCTTTTCGACAGGGGGCGAATGGCCAAAAACATTCAGTACTTC. Translation: CASSLLFDRGRMAKNIQYF. Using reference TRBV7-9 and TRBJ2-4 for the parts outside the CDR3, the full variable domain is DTGVSQNPRHKITKRGQNVTFRCDPISEHNRLYWYRQTLGQGPEFLTYFQNEAQLEKSRLLSDRFSAERPKGSFSTLEIQRTEQGDSAMYLCASSLLFDRGRMAKNIQYFGAGTRLSVL.

The V and J genes are TRBV2 and TRBJ2-3; TRBD1 aligns across 9 bases. The CDR3 has 17 amino acids. V shed 4 bases, J shed 3 bases, and the junction held 11 bases outside the gene matches. The V gene's germline CDR1 is SNHLY and CDR2 FYNNEI. The CDR3 region has the DNA TGTGCCAGCAGTGCTTCGCTCGGGACAGGGCTTACAGATACGCAGTATTTT. This encodes CASSASLGTGLTDTQYF.

This clonotype was counted between two and nine times. The rearrangement uses TRBV5-1 and TRBJ2-2, with TRBD2 as a possible D gene (5 bases). The V end lost 5 bases, the J end lost 0 bases, and 11 bases lay between the germline ends. Germline V gives CDR1 SGHRS, CDR2 YFSETQ. The CDR3 has 15 residues. The CDR3 loop is CASRTDYANTGELFF. The DNA of the CDR3 is TGCGCCAGCAGGACCGACTACGCGAACACCGGGGAGCTGTTTTTT.

This clonotype was picked up a small number of times. The chain couples TRBV5-1 to TRBJ1-1; 9 bases match TRBD1. The CDR3 contains 18 residues. The germline CDR1 and CDR2 sequences are SGHRS and YFSETQ. Losses at the gene ends were 0 bases for V and 5 bases for J; bases not matched to a gene: 14. The CDR3: CASSLVTGGLGLLTEAFF. CDR3 in DNA: TGCGCCAGCAGCTTGGTCACAGGGGGCCTCGGATTGTTGACTGAAGCTTTCTTT. Combining the CDR3 with reference TRBV5-1 and TRBJ1-1 gives the whole variable domain KAGVTQTPRYLIKTRGQQVTLSCSPISGHRSVSWYQQTPGQGLQFLFEYFSETQRNKGNFPGRFSGRQFSNSRSEMNVSTLELGDSALYLCASSLVTGGLGLLTEAFFGQGTRLTVV.

The rearrangement uses TRBV6-5 and TRBJ2-1; D perhaps matches TRBD1 (5 bases). The CDR3 length is 18 residues. Germline-derived CDR1 and CDR2 are MNHEY and SVGAGI. Trimming took 4 bases from V and 5 from J, leaving 24 bases between them. The CDR3 loop reads CASSSWRPRVSRDNEQFF. For the CDR3, the DNA is TGTGCCAGCAGTTCATGGCGACCCAGGGTCAGTAGGGACAATGAGCAGTTCTTC.

This clonotype was seen a handful of times. The V call is TRBV5-6, the J call TRBJ2-1, with 13 bases lining up with TRBD2. The V gene's germline CDR1 is SGHDT and CDR2 YYEEEE. CDR3 size: 19 residues. J lost 0 bases, V lost 4 bases, and 10 bases had no gene match. The CDR3 bases are TGTGCCAGCAGCCCCCCGGGACTAGCGGGATCCTTCTCCTACAATGAGCAGTTCTTC. Its translation: CASSPPGLAGSFSYNEQFF.

This clonotype appeared a few times. This chain uses TRBV29-1 with TRBJ2-7; 10 positions agree with TRBD1. The CDR3 has 14 residues. Germline V gene sequence: CDR1 SQVTM, CDR2 ANQGSEA. V shed 5 bases and J 2 bases; nucleotides not matched to a gene: 6. CDR3 sequence (DNA): TGCAGCGTTTATACGGGACAGGGGCCCTACGAGCAGTACTTC. Residues: CSVYTGQGPYEQYF.

This chain connects TRBV30 to TRBJ2-7; 7 bases are a match to TRBD2. The ends lost 2 bases at V and 2 bases at J; junction bases unmatched: 6. The CDR3 spans 14 residues. CDR1 is GTSNPN, CDR2 SVGIG, per germline (reference sequence). CDR3 sequence: CAWSRDYLPYEQYF. CDR3 bases: TGTGCCTGGAGTCGGGACTACCTACCCTACGAGCAGTACTTC.

V and J are TRBV29-1 and TRBJ2-1, with TRBD2 identical over 7 bases. The CDR3 is made up of 14 amino acids. Germline values: CDR1 SQVTM, CDR2 ANQGSEA. J lost 4 bases, V lost 3 bases, and 6 bases had no gene match. CDR3: CSVDVGLPYNEQFF. As DNA, the CDR3 is TGCAGCGTTGATGTGGGACTACCTTACAATGAGCAGTTCTTC.

The chain recombines TRBV6-1 with TRBJ2-5; weak D call: TRBD1 (5 bases). The CDR3 has 16 residues. Germline lookup yields CDR1 MNHNS and CDR2 SASEGT. Trimming cost V 7 bases and J 2 bases, with 20 bases left between them. CDR3 sequence: CASTNWVGHEQETQYF. The DNA for the CDR3 is TGTGCCAGCACTAACTGGGTTGGACACGAGCAAGAGACCCAGTACTTC.

The gene calls are TRBV7-6 and TRBJ2-1; 8 bases fit TRBD2. CDR1 is SGHVS and CDR2 is FNYEAQ in the germline V gene. V dropped 0 bases and J dropped 6; count of bases not matched to a gene: 7. The CDR3 consists of 16 residues. CDR3 loop: CASSLATASGFNEQFF. The CDR3 region has the DNA TGTGCCAGCAGCTTAGCGACGGCTAGCGGGTTCAATGAGCAGTTCTTC.

This sequence joins TRBV7-9 and TRBJ1-1, with D uncertain. V was clipped by 6 bases and J by 1 base, with 15 bases between them. Germline assignment: CDR1 SEHNR and CDR2 FQNEAQ (reference sequence). This CDR3 region has 15 residues. This chain's CDR3 is CASRLTVSRNTEAFF. The CDR3 nucleotides are TGTGCCAGCAGGCTGACGGTGTCCAGGAACACTGAAGCTTTCTTT.

This clonotype was detected only a few times. The CDR3 loop reads CASSKLLTGGKNNQPQHF. DNA for the CDR3: TGTGCCAGCAGCAAACTCCTTACAGGGGGAAAAAACAATCAGCCCCAGCATTTT. The rearrangement joins TRBV27 to TRBJ1-5, with 8 nucleotides matching TRBD1. The germline CDR1 and CDR2 sequences are MNHEY and SMNVEV (reference sequence). This CDR3 region has 18 residues. With V trimmed by 6 bases and J by 3 bases, 16 bases remained unmatched.